These T cell receptor beta chains were read from a single sample in a study of identifying expanded T cells in peripheral blood. The data were produced by immunoSEQ multiplex PCR, yet TCRdb's version contains in-frame clones alone and is incomplete. The repertoire holds about 78,000 clones, more than 75% seen once, with 15% to 20% in the top ten. The sequenced sample was blood. The receptors derive from a person aged 18 to 70 in good health. Both conserved end residues are part of each CDR3. The D gene is left open where the match is weak. For some rows the clone size is stated as once, few or many, or as a class when expanded; others skip it.

TRBJ1-2	.	TRBV6-5	14	.	TGTGCCAGCAGTTACTCATCGGTCAACTATGGCTACACCTTC	CASSYSSVNYGYTF
TRBJ1-1	TRBD1	TRBV5-1	15	.	TGCGCCAGCAGCAGGGACAGGGGGTCGGACACTGAAGCTTTCTTT	CASSRDRGSDTEAFF
TRBJ2-7	TRBD1	TRBV19	13	once	TGTGCCAGTAGTAGGGACAGTACCTACGAGCAGTACTTC	CASSRDSTYEQYF
TRBJ2-7	.	TRBV11-2	14	.	TGTGCCAGCAGCCTCCTTATACTCTCCTACGAGCAGTACTTC	CASSLLILSYEQYF
TRBJ2-2	.	TRBV5-1	15	.	TGCGCCAGCAGCCGGGACACTTCCATTACCGGGGAGCTGTTTTTT	CASSRDTSITGELFF
TRBJ2-5	.	TRBV27	13	.	TGTGCCAGCAGTCCGCAAAACGGAGAGACCCAGTACTTC	CASSPQNGETQYF
TRBJ2-1	.	TRBV6-6	12	.	TGTGCCAGCAGTTTGTTAGGGATTGAGCAGTTCTTC	CASSLLGIEQFF
TRBJ2-3	.	TRBV6-5	13	.	TGTCAGTTATGGACTAAGGACCCAGATACGCAGTATTTT	CQLWTKDPDTQYF
TRBJ2-7	TRBD2	TRBV18	14	.	TGTGCCAGCTCAACGGGGGGGGATGGACGCGAGCAGTACTTC	CASSTGGDGREQYF
TRBJ1-2	.	TRBV4-3	14	.	TGCGCCAGCAGCCAGGCCAGGCCCTCCTATGGCTACACCTTC	CASSQARPSYGYTF
TRBJ2-3	.	TRBV29-1	12	.	TGCAGCGCTGGGATCGCCACAGATACGCAGTATTTT	CSAGIATDTQYF
TRBJ2-7	.	TRBV4-1	12	.	TGCGCCAGCAGCCCCGGTTCGAACGAGCAGTACTTC	CASSPGSNEQYF
TRBJ1-2	.	TRBV4-2	15	once	TGTGCCAGCAGCCAACAGGTGACAGGCTTGTGGGGCTACACCTTC	CASSQQVTGLWGYTF
TRBJ1-1	.	TRBV7-2	14	.	TGTGCCAGCAGCCGGAGCCGGGCCGGCACTGAAGCTTTCTTT	CASSRSRAGTEAFF
TRBJ1-1	.	TRBV5-1	15	.	TGCGCCAGCAGCTTCTCAGGGGTGCGGAACACTGAAGCTTTCTTT	CASSFSGVRNTEAFF
TRBJ2-1	.	TRBV29-1	14	.	TGCAGCGTTGAAGGTTGGAGCTCCTACAATGAGCAGTTCTTC	CSVEGWSSYNEQFF
TRBJ1-3	.	TRBV10-1	17	.	TGCGCCAGCAGTAAGGCATTGACTAGATTTAGCCTGATAACCATATATTTT	CASSKALTRFSLITIYF
TRBJ2-7	TRBD1	TRBV27	15	once	TGTGCCAGCAGCTTCGGGACAGGGGGTTTCTACGAGCAGTACTTC	CASSFGTGGFYEQYF
TRBJ2-5	.	TRBV6-5	13	.	TGTGCCAGTTTCGGACAGAATAAAGAGACCCAGTACTTC	CASFGQNKETQYF
TRBJ2-1	TRBD2	TRBV6-4	17	.	TGTGCCAGCAGTTCATCACCTCCCGGGGGGGCCGGGGATGAGCAGTTCTTC	CASSSSPPGGAGDEQFF
TRBJ2-3	.	TRBV27	17	.	TGTGCCAGCAGTTCGACAGGATTCCAGTTTTCCACAGATACGCAGTATTTT	CASSSTGFQFSTDTQYF
TRBJ2-5	TRBD2	TRBV7-2	15	.	TGTGCCAGCAGCTTGGGAGGGACTAGCTTAGAGACCCAGTACTTC	CASSLGGTSLETQYF
TRBJ2-2	TRBD1	TRBV12-5	17	.	TGTGCTAGTGGTTTGGTAAGGGACAGCTGGAACACCGGGGAGCTGTTTTTT	CASGLVRDSWNTGELFF
TRBJ2-1	TRBD2	TRBV9	15	.	TGTGCCAGCAGCGTAGGTCCTAGCGGGGGGAATGAGCAGTTCTTC	CASSVGPSGGNEQFF
TRBJ1-1	.	TRBV6-6	15	medium-sized	TGTGCCAGCAGTTATAATACGGTCGGAGGGGGATCAGCTTTCTTT	CASSYNTVGGGSAFF
TRBJ1-4	.	TRBV28	14	.	TGTGCCAGCAGTTTACCTGTAACTAATGAAAAACTGTTTTTT	CASSLPVTNEKLFF
TRBJ1-3	TRBD1	TRBV2	13	.	TGTGCCAGCACTGGGACAGGCGGAAACACCATATATTTT	CASTGTGGNTIYF
TRBJ1-1	TRBD1	TRBV29-1	12	.	TGCAGCGCTGGGACAGGCAGGAGGAGAGCTTTCTTT	CSAGTGRRRAFF
TRBJ1-4	.	TRBV19	15	.	TGTGCCAGTAGTAGCCCCGGAGGGAGGAATGAAAAACTGTTTTTT	CASSSPGGRNEKLFF
TRBJ1-6	.	TRBV10-3	16	.	TGTGCCATCAGTCCAAATGGTAGGGGTGTAGGCTCACCCCTCCACTTT	CAISPNGRGVGSPLHF
TRBJ1-3	.	TRBV7-9	15	.	TGTGCCAGCTCCTACGGGCGGTTCTCTGGAAACACCATATATTTT	CASSYGRFSGNTIYF
TRBJ1-5	.	TRBV7-2	19	.	TGTGCCAGCAGCCCGCAGCCCAGGGGACAAACGTATAGCAATCAGCCCCAGCATTTT	CASSPQPRGQTYSNQPQHF
TRBJ2-7	TRBD1	TRBV28	15	.	TGTGCCAGCATGAACCCGGGACAGCGACGCTACGAGCAGTACTTC	CASMNPGQRRYEQYF
TRBJ2-7	TRBD1	TRBV6-1	16	.	TGTGCCAGCAGTGAAACGGTACGGGACAGGGGCCCCGAGCAGTACTTC	CASSETVRDRGPEQYF
TRBJ1-6	.	TRBV6-5	13	.	TGTGCCACCAAATGGAGGTTTAATTCACCCCTCCACTTT	CATKWRFNSPLHF
TRBJ1-2	TRBD1	TRBV27	15	once	TGTGCCACCAGATCTCAGGACAGGGTGGTCTATGGCTACACCTTC	CATRSQDRVVYGYTF
TRBJ1-5	TRBD1	TRBV29-1	13	.	TGCAGCGTGGGACAGGGACAGGATCAGCCCCAGCATTTT	CSVGQGQDQPQHF
TRBJ2-7	.	TRBV7-9	15	.	TGTGCCAGCAGCCCCCCAGGGATTAAACCCTACGAGCAGTACTTC	CASSPPGIKPYEQYF
TRBJ2-4	.	TRBV7-8	15	.	TGTGCCAGCAGCTTAGGGCAAGGGCATAAAAACATTCAGTACTTC	CASSLGQGHKNIQYF
TRBJ2-7	.	TRBV19	14	.	TGTGCCAGTAGTATAGGGGACGTGTCCTACGAGCAGTACTTC	CASSIGDVSYEQYF
TRBJ2-7	.	TRBV7-2	11	.	TGTGCCAGCAGCTTCCTCTACGAGCAGTACTTC	CASSFLYEQYF
TRBJ2-1	.	TRBV15	16	.	TGTGCCACCAGCAGAGAGGACCGAGACTCCTACAATGAGCAGTTCTTC	CATSREDRDSYNEQFF
TRBJ2-7	TRBD1	TRBV6-1	13	.	TGTGCCAGCAGCAATCAGGGGGCCTACGAGCAGTACTTC	CASSNQGAYEQYF
TRBJ2-1	.	TRBV6-6	15	once	TGTGCCAGCAGGCAGCGGAGGAGCTCCTACAATGAGCAGTTCTTC	CASRQRRSSYNEQFF
TRBJ2-7	TRBD2	TRBV11-2	13	.	TGTGCCAGCAGTTCGGGGGGGCACTACGAGCAGTACTTC	CASSSGGHYEQYF
TRBJ1-1	.	TRBV5-6	12	.	TGTGCCAGCAGCCTAGGTCCGGGATGGGCTTTCTTT	CASSLGPGWAFF
TRBJ1-5	.	TRBV7-8	16	.	TGTGCCAGCAGCTTCGGTAGTAGGCGGGTGAATCAGCCCCAGCATTTT	CASSFGSRRVNQPQHF
TRBJ2-1	.	TRBV4-2	17	.	TGTGCCAGCAGCCGTGGCGCTATAGGGGCTGGAAACAATGAGCAGTTCTTC	CASSRGAIGAGNNEQFF
TRBJ2-1	TRBD1	TRBV7-9	14	.	TGTGCCAGCCACAGGGGGAGCTCCTACAATGAGCAGTTCTTC	CASHRGSSYNEQFF
TRBJ1-2	TRBD1	TRBV13	17	once	TGTGCCAGCCCTCCGCTAACCGGGACAGGGCCAATATATGGCTACACCTTC	CASPPLTGTGPIYGYTF
TRBJ2-2	.	TRBV27	13	.	TGTGCCAGCAGGGTAGGGAACACCGGGGAGCTGTTTTTT	CASRVGNTGELFF
TRBJ1-6	TRBD1	TRBV6-5	15	once	TGTGCGACGGGACAGGGACCAAGCGTGGGTTCACCCCTCCACTTT	CATGQGPSVGSPLHF
TRBJ2-7	.	TRBV4-3	14	.	TGCGCCAGCAGCCAAGGGGTAACAGGGAACGAGCAGTACTTC	CASSQGVTGNEQYF
TRBJ2-3	.	TRBV5-4	15	.	TGTGCCAGCAGCTTGTCAAATCATGGCACAGATACGCAGTATTTT	CASSLSNHGTDTQYF
TRBJ2-5	.	TRBV10-3	13	once	TGTGCCGCAAGCGTGGACGGACAAGAGACCCAGTACTTC	CAASVDGQETQYF